Here is one T cell receptor (beta chain) with its context. This CDR3 is also generated by other DNA sequences in the sample. Germline assignment: CDR1 KGHSH and CDR2 LQKENI. This CDR3 is 16 amino acids long. The junction had 2 bases not matched to a gene; V was cut back by 3 bases and J by 0 bases. This entry is derived from a study of blood T cell repertoires in COVID-19. Looking at the study overall: Acute and convalescent COVID-19 samples came from the United States, Italy and Spain. Sources were T cells, B-cell-depleted T cells, or PBMCs; the material itself was cDNA or gDNA.

Original data processing: Using reference gene primer amplification, nucleated cell counts were estimated. Profiled with immunoSEQ multiplex PCR; TCRdb holds only in-frame clones, not every one. V, J and clone size are taken as reported in that table, and D and trimming were inferred from the DNA itself. The table shows 220,000 or so clones, with about 80% occurring only once. The source is a woman aged 55-75 years with acute or convalescent COVID-19. The V gene is TRBV18, the J gene TRBJ2-3; 11 bases fit TRBD2. The sequencing input was peripheral blood. The CDR3: CASSPLAGGSTDTQYF. For the CDR3, the DNA is TGTGCCAGCTCACCTCTAGCGGGGGGCAGCACAGATACGCAGTATTTT.